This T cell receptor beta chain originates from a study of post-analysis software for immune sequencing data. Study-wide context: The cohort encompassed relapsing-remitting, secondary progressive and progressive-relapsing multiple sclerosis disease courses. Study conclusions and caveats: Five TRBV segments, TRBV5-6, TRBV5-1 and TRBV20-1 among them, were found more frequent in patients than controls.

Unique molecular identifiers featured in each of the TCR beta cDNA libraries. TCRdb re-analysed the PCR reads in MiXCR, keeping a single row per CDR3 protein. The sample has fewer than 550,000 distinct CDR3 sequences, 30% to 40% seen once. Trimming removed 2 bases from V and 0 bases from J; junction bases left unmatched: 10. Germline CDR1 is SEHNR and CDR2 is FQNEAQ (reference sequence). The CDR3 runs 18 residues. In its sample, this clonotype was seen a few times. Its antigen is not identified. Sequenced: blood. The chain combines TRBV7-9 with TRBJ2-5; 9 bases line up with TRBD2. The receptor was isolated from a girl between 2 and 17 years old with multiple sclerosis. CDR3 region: CASSLTSSGAMYQETQYF. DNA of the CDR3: TGTGCCAGCAGCTTAACGTCTAGCGGGGCGATGTACCAAGAGACCCAGTACTTC. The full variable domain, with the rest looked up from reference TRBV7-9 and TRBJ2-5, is DTGVSQNPRHKITKRGQNVTFRCDPISEHNRLYWYRQTLGQGPEFLTYFQNEAQLEKSRLLSDRFSAERPKGSFSTLEIQRTEQGDSAMYLCASSLTSSGAMYQETQYFGPGTRLLVL.